One and the same sample provided the 11 T cell receptor beta chains below, sequenced in a study of OX40 agonist ivuxolimab in advanced cancers. The protocol was immunoSEQ multiplex PCR, while the TCRdb copy is restricted to in-frame clones and leaves out a portion. The repertoire holds around 70,000 clones, with 89% as singletons. The source was CD4+ or CD8+ T cells sorted from blood, collected in a trial of the OX40 agonist ivuxolimab. All receptors derive from an adult with an advanced solid tumor such as melanoma, head and neck, liver or kidney cancer.

The J gene is TRBJ2-5, the V gene TRBV11-1; 7 nucleotides line up with TRBD1. Germline trimming cut 4 bases from V and 0 bases from J; bases unmatched to any gene: 5. This CDR3 is 15 amino acids long. Germline loops: CDR1 SGHAT, CDR2 FQDESV (reference sequence). The chain's CDR3 is CASSSRDSYQETQYF. The CDR3 bases are TGTGCCAGCAGCTCAAGGGACAGCTACCAAGAGACCCAGTACTTC.

The gene calls are TRBV11-2 and TRBJ1-1, with a tentative D call TRBD1 (5 bases). The CDR3 length is 16 residues. Per the germline V gene, CDR1 is SGHAT and CDR2 is FQNNGV. V lost 3 bases to trimming and J lost 1 base, with 15 bases between them. This CDR3 is CASSFFGGGPNTEAFF. The CDR3 nucleotides are TGTGCCAGCAGCTTCTTCGGGGGGGGACCGAACACTGAAGCTTTCTTT.

This chain connects TRBV18 to TRBJ1-4; D ambiguous. V lost 0 bases to trimming and J lost 8 bases, with 10 bases between them. The CDR3 sequence is 14 residues long. Per germline, CDR1 KGHSH and CDR2 LQKENI. The CDR3 DNA follows: TGTGCCAGCTCACCACCCTCCAGCGAGGAAAAACTGTTTTTT. It is translated as CASSPPSSEEKLFF.

This clone has just one count. The chain is built from TRBV5-1 and TRBJ2-3, with 10 positions matching TRBD2. CDR3 length: 16 amino acids. The germline gives CDR1 SGHRS, CDR2 YFSETQ. V was clipped by 4 bases and J by 4 bases; unmatched bases: 9. For the CDR3, the DNA is TGCGCCAGCAGCCTCCTGATAGCGGGGGGTGCAGATACGCAGTATTTT. It yields the protein CASSLLIAGGADTQYF. Using reference TRBV5-1 and TRBJ2-3 for the parts outside the CDR3, the full variable domain is KAGVTQTPRYLIKTRGQQVTLSCSPISGHRSVSWYQQTPGQGLQFLFEYFSETQRNKGNFPGRFSGRQFSNSRSEMNVSTLELGDSALYLCASSLLIAGGADTQYFGPGTRLTVL.

This clone was found a few times. The gene calls are TRBV19 and TRBJ1-2; TRBD1 is a possible D gene (5 bases). Germline-derived CDR1 and CDR2 are LNHDA and SQIVND (reference sequence). V lost 5 bases, J lost 4 bases, and 14 bases lay in between. The CDR3 sequence is 14 residues long. The CDR3 DNA reads as TGTGCCAGTAGTTCCCGGGACGGGGGCTATGGCTACACCTTC. It yields the protein CASSSRDGGYGYTF.

The table lists this clone with a few counts. The genes are TRBV7-9 and TRBJ1-3; no clear D. V was pared by 4 bases and J by 5 bases, with 6 bases between. The CDR3 runs to 12 residues. Germline loops: CDR1 SEHNR, CDR2 FQNEAQ (reference sequence). The CDR3 coding sequence is TGTGCCAGCAGCTCAGAGCGAAACACCATATATTTT. Amino acid sequence: CASSSERNTIYF. Using reference TRBV7-9 and TRBJ1-3 for the parts outside the CDR3, the full variable domain is DTGVSQNPRHKITKRGQNVTFRCDPISEHNRLYWYRQTLGQGPEFLTYFQNEAQLEKSRLLSDRFSAERPKGSFSTLEIQRTEQGDSAMYLCASSSERNTIYFGEGSWLTVV.

The chain is built from TRBV12-2 and TRBJ2-1; the table names TRBD1, a call not compared with the DNA. TRBV12-2 is assigned pseudogene status. The CDR3 runs 20 residues. CDR3 DNA: TGTGCAAGTCGCTTAGCGCGTAACGACAGGGGCGTCCGACCTTACAATGAGCAGTTCTTC. This gives the protein CASRLARNDRGVRPYNEQFF.

The V call is TRBV15, the J call TRBJ1-6, with 7 bases that match TRBD1. The V gene's germline CDR1 is LNHNV and CDR2 YYDKDF (reference sequence). J was trimmed by 10 bases and V by 1 base; bases with no gene match: 7. CDR3 length: 15 residues. The CDR3 loop is CATSRVQQGQSPLHF. The CDR3 nucleotides read TGTGCCACCAGCAGAGTTCAACAGGGGCAGTCACCCCTCCACTTT.

V gene TRBV14 combines with J gene TRBJ1-2; D is ambiguous. Per germline, CDR1 SGHDN and CDR2 FVKESK. The CDR3 runs to 17 residues. Trimming took 5 bases from V and 0 from J, leaving 19 bases between them. The CDR3 DNA follows: TGTGCCAGCAGCGAGCTCCCAGGCAGGTGGGCTAACTATGGCTACACCTTC. Translation gives CASSELPGRWANYGYTF. Together with reference TRBV14 and TRBJ1-2, the CDR3 gives the full variable domain: EAGVTQFPSHSVIEKGQTVTLRCDPISGHDNLYWYRRVMGKEIKFLLHFVKESKQDESGMPNNRFLAERTGGTYSTLKVQPAELEDSGVYFCASSELPGRWANYGYTFGSGTRLTVV.

The chain carries TRBV2 and TRBJ2-2; possibly TRBD2 for D (6 bases). The germline V gene has CDR1 SNHLY and CDR2 FYNNEI. Trimming cost V 4 bases and J 8 bases, with 14 bases left between them. The CDR3 totals 14 residues. The CDR3 DNA reads as TGTGCCAGCAGTGTTTTAGCGGCGGTTGGGGAGCTGTTTTTT. It is translated as CASSVLAAVGELFF. Supplemented by reference TRBV2 and TRBJ2-2, the full variable domain reads EPEVTQTPSHQVTQMGQEVILRCVPISNHLYFYWYRQILGQKVEFLVSFYNNEISEKSEIFDDQFSVERPDGSNFTLKIRSTKLEDSAMYFCASSVLAAVGELFFGEGSRLTVL.

This chain connects TRBV12-5 to TRBJ2-6; D unclear. CDR1 and CDR2 from the germline V gene are LGHNT and FRNRAP. The CDR3 is made up of 17 amino acids. Deletions cut 1 base from V and 0 bases from J, with 10 bases between. CDR3 sequence (DNA): TGTGCTAGTGGTTTGGGCAGTCTTATCTCTGGGGCCAACGTCCTGACTTTC. The encoded protein is CASGLGSLISGANVLTF.